The sequence of this TCR beta chain was determined in a study of T cell repertoires in cytomegalovirus infection (dated by TCRdb to the late 2010s). Study-level background: The HLA type of each donor mattered for the analysis, because public TCR beta signatures pointed to carriage of CMV infection along with the matching HLA type.

Overall study outcomes, separate from this receptor: In the ex vivo response, HLA-C-restricted CMV-specific TCR beta clonotypes were dominant, and in two of eight donors the single most frequent clonotype came from this HLA-C-restricted group. In both this cohort and an independent approximately 370-donor cohort, the cumulative frequency of public TCR beta family members distinguished carriers of CMV infection plus the relevant HLA type.

Sequencer: Illumina HiSeq 1500. The public reads were quality trimmed at Q25 with fastp and then assembled into clones with MiXCR by TCRdb, keeping productive beta chains. Duplicate CDR3 protein sequences are folded into a single record with the most common DNA and genes. The sample profile shows roughly 600,000 distinct CDR3 sequences; roughly 24% of them were found once. The top ten constitute 8% of the sample. CDR1 and CDR2 were assigned from the germline V gene as LGHNA and YNFKEQ. Trimming removed 0 bases from V and 8 bases from J, leaving 5 bases between the germline ends. Inclusive of the bounding cysteine and phenylalanine, the CDR3 is 12 residues long. Only the CDR3 DNA is retained, 36 bases long and in frame from the first base. Regarding this clonotype: It has no known antigen specificity. Per-base quality was not reported, and no clone a single base away is much larger than it.

The clonotype was recovered from a human donor in good health (CMV status not recorded). Some clones in this sample may be carry-over from other donors' samples. The rearranged segments are TRBV4-2 and TRBJ2-1; the D gene identity is not certain. The sequencing sample was made of CD8+ T cells from PBMCs. The CDR3 is CASSQETYEQFF. The DNA is TGTGCCAGCAGCCAAGAGACATATGAGCAGTTCTTC.